A selection of T cell receptor beta chains follows, all from one sample in a study of response to subunit inactivated influenza vaccine. TCRdb reanalysed the RT-PCR reads using MiXCR and keeps one entry per CDR3 protein. The table includes roughly 780,000 distinct CDR3 sequences, roughly 18% detected once. This material consisted of PBMCs from blood, taken roughly 5 days after vaccination. The receptor set was obtained from a man aged 50 to 59 who received an inactivated influenza vaccine. Both conserved end residues are part of each CDR3. A D gene is named only where the DNA matches it firmly. Clone size appears in some rows only: once, few, many, or a class for an expanded clone.

v_gene,d_gene,abundance,CDR3aa
TRBV29-1,-,few,CSVVRGIGDEQYF
TRBV29-1,TRBD2,many,CSVGRTSGNEQFF
TRBV7-3,-,once,CASSLIGSLLNEQFF
TRBV4-2,TRBD2,-,CASSQDDTSGSYNEQFF
TRBV20-1,-,-,CSAGGGPKNIQYF
TRBV7-2,-,many,CASSSGPTYEQYF
TRBV10-3,-,few,CAIQGGAGDIQYF
TRBV18,-,-,CASSPSDTHPYGYTF
TRBV6-1,TRBD2,-,CASSEWGGRQETQYF
TRBV7-9,-,-,CASSLRLGSSYEQYF
TRBV5-1,-,-,CASRPQGPSPHQYF
TRBV12-3/TRBV12-4,-,-,CASSLDGVNGYTF
TRBV7-9,TRBD2,-,CASLGLAGYEQYF
TRBV12-3/TRBV12-4,-,-,CASNSGEEKLFF
TRBV2,-,many,CATRYGTSLGNIQYF
TRBV6-1,TRBD2,few,CASLAGGGSGELFF
TRBV7-8,-,few,CASSHFGGAGISGANVLTF
TRBV12-3/TRBV12-4,-,-,CASSGQDLGVLYEQYF
TRBV25-1,TRBD1,-,CASSESGTAYEQYF
TRBV7-9,-,-,CASSSEILSEQFF
TRBV20-1,-,few,CSASIGVLRGGETQYF